These T cell receptor beta chains were read from a single sample in a study of CD8+CD57+ T cells in acquired aplastic anemia. TCRdb analysed the reads with MiXCR anew, one entry per CDR3 protein. The sample has 150,000 to 180,000 distinct CDR3 sequences; approximately 52% are singletons. The material sequenced was sorted CD4+, CD8+, or CD8+CD57+ T cells (not recorded which) from PBMCs. These receptors originate from a human donor with aplastic anemia. Each CDR3 is given with its conserved first and last residue. A D gene is named only where the DNA matches it firmly. Clone size is stated in some rows and not others, as once, few, many or a class when expanded.

D gene	clone size	V gene	J gene	CDR3 DNA	CDR3 protein
TRBD2	few	TRBV20-1	TRBJ2-5	TGCAGTGCTAGAGATCTGGGTAGCGGGGACCAAGAGACCCAGTACTTC	CSARDLGSGDQETQYF
TRBD2	-	TRBV10-3	TRBJ2-2	TGTGCCATCACCGGCAGGGGTATCCTAGCGGGGGGAGATAACACCGGGGAGCTGTTTTTT	CAITGRGILAGGDNTGELFF
-	once	TRBV4-3	TRBJ2-3	TGCGCCAGCAGCCAAGATGGGCGGGGGCTCACAGATACGCAGTATTTT	CASSQDGRGLTDTQYF
-	many	TRBV2	TRBJ2-7	TGTGCCAGCATCTCTGGGCTAGGCTCCTACGAGCAGTACTTC	CASISGLGSYEQYF
TRBD1	few	TRBV6-2/TRBV6-3	TRBJ2-1	TGTGCCAGCAGTTACGGGGCCGCCGGGACAGGGTTTGGGAATGAGCAGTTCTTC	CASSYGAAGTGFGNEQFF
-	-	TRBV10-3	TRBJ2-7	TGTGCCAGCAGTTTTGACTCTTCCTACGAGCAGTACTTC	CASSFDSSYEQYF
-	-	TRBV7-6	TRBJ2-7	TGTGCCAGCAGCCCCGGCACCCCCTACGAGCAGTACTTC	CASSPGTPYEQYF
TRBD1	few	TRBV24-1	TRBJ2-3	TGTGCCACCAGTGACCCGGGGACAGATAGCACAGATACGCAGTATTTT	CATSDPGTDSTDTQYF
TRBD2	-	TRBV20-1	TRBJ2-7	TGCAGTGCTAGGCAAGGGGCGGGGGTCGAGCAGTACTTC	CSARQGAGVEQYF
-	-	TRBV29-1	TRBJ1-1	TGCAGCGTTGAAAGGGGGGCTAACACTGAAGCTTTCTTT	CSVERGANTEAFF
-	-	TRBV7-9	TRBJ1-1	TGTGCCAGCAGCCCAGGACAGTCTGAAGCTTTCTTT	CASSPGQSEAFF
TRBD2	-	TRBV20-1	TRBJ2-7	TGCAGTGCTAGAGTCTCAGCGGGAGGGTTTTACGAGCAGTACTTC	CSARVSAGGFYEQYF
TRBD1	-	TRBV2	TRBJ1-2	TGTGCCAGCAGGGACAGGGGGAAGAACTATGGCTACACCTTC	CASRDRGKNYGYTF
-	many	TRBV20-1	TRBJ1-2	TGCAGTGCTAGAGATAAGCTTTTGAACTATGGCTACACCTTC	CSARDKLLNYGYTF
TRBD1	-	TRBV24-1	TRBJ1-2	TGTGCCACCAGTGATCAGACACAGGGGTATGGCTACACCTTC	CATSDQTQGYGYTF
-	many	TRBV9	TRBJ2-7	TGTGCCAGCAGCGTAGCTGGGGGGGGCAGCTCCTACGAGCAGTACTTC	CASSVAGGGSSYEQYF
-	many	TRBV24-1	TRBJ2-6	TGTGCCACCAGTGATCCAGACAGAGGGAGCTCTGGGGCCAACGTCCTGACTTTC	CATSDPDRGSSGANVLTF
-	once	TRBV25-1	TRBJ2-3	TGTGCCAGCAGCTTTTTCACAGATACGCAGTATTTT	CASSFFTDTQYF
-	many	TRBV4-1	TRBJ1-5	TGCGCCAGCAGCCAAGAAACGCGCGCACGAAGGGATCAGCCCCAGCATTTT	CASSQETRARRDQPQHF
-	-	TRBV15	TRBJ2-3	TGTGCCACCAGCAAGGACGGGGGGCTGGCAGATACGCAGTATTTT	CATSKDGGLADTQYF
-	many	TRBV9	TRBJ1-2	TGTGCCAGCAGCGTAGGCGGGGGATATGGCTACACCTTC	CASSVGGGYGYTF
-	many	TRBV11-2	TRBJ2-7	TGTGCCAGCAGCTTCGGGACCTCCCTCTACGAGCAGTACTTC	CASSFGTSLYEQYF
-	-	TRBV5-1	TRBJ1-1	TGCGCCAGCAGCCCGGGTAACGTTGAGGCTTTCTTT	CASSPGNVEAFF
TRBD2	many	TRBV2	TRBJ2-7	TGTGCCAGCAAACTGTTGCGGGGGGACTACGAGCAGTACTTC	CASKLLRGDYEQYF
-	-	TRBV2	TRBJ1-1	TGTGCCAGCAGTGGGGGACAACCGAAAGCTTTCTTT	CASSGGQPKAFF
-	many	TRBV19	TRBJ1-1	TGTGCCAGCGGGGGATTATATGCTGAAGCTTTCTTT	CASGGLYAEAFF